The rows below give T cell receptor beta chains drawn from one sample of a study of T-cell memory formation after mild COVID-19. TCRdb itself ran the 5' RACE reads through MiXCR, one entry per CDR3 protein. The data contain about 260,000 distinct CDR3 sequences, about 17% of them singletons. What was sequenced was PBMCs or a T cell subset sorted from them (not recorded which). All receptors derive from a man between 18 and 29 years old who had mild COVID-19 (a few samples of this study predate the infection). Cell type and time point are not known. Both conserved end residues are part of each CDR3. The D gene is left open where the match is weak. Size values are once, few and many counts, or a class for expanded clones, and some rows have none.

v_call	clone_size	j_call	d_call	cdr3_aa	cdr3_nt
TRBV5-5	-	TRBJ1-1	TRBD1	CASSWGQGLNTEAFF	TGTGCCAGCAGCTGGGGACAGGGTTTGAACACTGAAGCTTTCTTT
TRBV5-6	few	TRBJ1-6	TRBD1	CASSLGGGRSPLHF	TGTGCCAGCAGCTTGGGAGGGGGCCGGTCACCCCTCCACTTT
TRBV4-2	few	TRBJ2-4	-	CASSEPTEDYKNIQYF	TGTGCCAGCAGTGAACCAACGGAGGACTACAAAAACATTCAGTACTTC
TRBV5-1	few	TRBJ1-1	-	CASSPPGGKGAFF	TGCGCCAGCAGCCCCCCCGGGGGAAAAGGAGCTTTCTTT
TRBV7-3	many	TRBJ1-2	TRBD1	CASSPRSGTGVGYTF	TGTGCCAGCAGCCCGAGAAGCGGGACAGGGGTGGGCTACACCTTC
TRBV4-3	-	TRBJ1-3	-	CASSGGGSGNTIYF	TGCGCCAGCAGCGGCGGGGGGTCTGGAAACACCATATATTTT
TRBV7-2	few	TRBJ2-5	-	CASSLSRQKETQYF	TGTGCCAGCAGCTTAAGTAGGCAGAAAGAGACCCAGTACTTC
TRBV6-6	-	TRBJ2-3	-	CASSYVRVSTDTQYF	TGTGCCAGCAGTTACGTGCGGGTTAGCACAGATACGCAGTATTTT
TRBV3-1	-	TRBJ2-5	-	CASSQAGEGETQYF	TGTGCCAGCAGCCAAGCTGGGGAAGGAGAGACCCAGTACTTC
TRBV14	few	TRBJ1-2	-	CASSPGRGGYGYTF	TGTGCCAGCAGCCCCGGCAGGGGCGGATATGGCTACACCTTC
TRBV5-4	-	TRBJ2-2	TRBD2	CASSVRDYNTGELFF	TGTGCCAGCAGCGTCCGGGACTACAACACCGGGGAGCTGTTTTTT
TRBV6-5	-	TRBJ1-2	-	CASSPRGYGYTF	TGTGCCAGCAGTCCACGGGGCTATGGCTACACCTTC
TRBV4-3	few	TRBJ1-4	-	CASSLRQATNEKLFF	TGCGCCAGCAGCCTAAGACAGGCAACTAATGAAAAACTGTTTTTT
TRBV5-1	few	TRBJ2-7	-	CASSLSMSANYEQYF	TGCGCCAGCAGCCTTTCAATGTCTGCTAACTACGAGCAGTACTTC
TRBV4-1	-	TRBJ1-5	TRBD1	CASSIRDRAFQPQHF	TGCGCCAGCAGCATCCGGGACAGGGCTTTTCAGCCCCAGCATTTT
TRBV7-2	many	TRBJ1-1	TRBD1	CASSLQGALTEAFF	TGTGCCAGCAGCTTACAGGGGGCGCTTACTGAAGCTTTCTTT
TRBV6-2/TRBV6-3	-	TRBJ2-1	TRBD2	CASSYFGGVPPYNEQFF	TGTGCCAGCAGTTACTTCGGGGGGGTACCCCCCTACAATGAGCAGTTCTTC
TRBV12-3/TRBV12-4	many	TRBJ1-1	TRBD1	CASSFQGGNTEAFF	TGTGCCAGCAGTTTCCAGGGGGGGAACACTGAAGCTTTCTTT
TRBV12-3/TRBV12-4	-	TRBJ1-2	TRBD1	CASRPGTGEDGYTF	TGTGCCAGCAGACCTGGGACAGGGGAAGATGGCTACACCTTC
TRBV7-6	-	TRBJ2-3	-	CASSLRRGSDTQYF	TGTGCCAGCAGCTTGCGCAGGGGATCGGATACGCAGTATTTT
TRBV7-2	many	TRBJ2-5	-	CASSPSRAGETQYF	TGTGCCAGCAGCCCGTCCCGGGCTGGAGAGACCCAGTACTTC
TRBV7-2	-	TRBJ2-1	-	CASSLIAGREQFF	TGTGCCAGCAGCTTAATTGCCGGCAGGGAGCAGTTCTTC
TRBV6-2/TRBV6-3	few	TRBJ2-5	-	CASRGLTQYF	TGTGCCAGCAGGGGGTTGACCCAGTACTTC
TRBV7-3	-	TRBJ2-7	-	CASSLHGGLAYEQYF	TGTGCCAGCAGCTTACATGGGGGTTTAGCCTACGAGCAGTACTTC
TRBV19	-	TRBJ2-5	TRBD1	CASSHGRPRTGGAEETQYF	TGTGCCAGTAGTCACGGCCGTCCTCGGACAGGGGGCGCGGAGGAGACCCAGTACTTC
TRBV11-1	-	TRBJ2-1	-	CASRPSSGQGEQFF	TGTGCCAGCAGGCCTTCATCCGGGCAAGGAGAGCAGTTCTTC
TRBV29-1	many	TRBJ2-7	TRBD1	CSAGTGTYEQYF	TGCAGCGCCGGGACAGGGACCTACGAGCAGTACTTC
TRBV6-5	few	TRBJ2-1	TRBD1	CASSDGQGYNEQFF	TGTGCCAGCAGTGACGGACAGGGATACAATGAGCAGTTCTTC
TRBV5-6	few	TRBJ2-1	TRBD1	CASKSRDRGRNEQFF	TGTGCCAGCAAATCCCGGGACAGGGGTCGGAATGAGCAGTTCTTC
TRBV4-1	-	TRBJ2-1	-	CASSQFGVSYNEQFF	TGCGCCAGCAGCCAATTTGGGGTGTCCTACAATGAGCAGTTCTTC
TRBV7-7	few	TRBJ2-5	-	CASSPVQGESETQYF	TGTGCCAGCAGCCCCGTACAGGGAGAAAGCGAGACCCAGTACTTC
TRBV6-2/TRBV6-3	-	TRBJ2-3	-	CASSYSRGTLTDTQYF	TGTGCCAGCAGTTACTCGAGGGGAACCCTCACAGATACGCAGTATTTT
TRBV5-1	many	TRBJ1-6	-	CASSLAVAGDGSPLHF	TGCGCCAGCAGCTTGGCCGTCGCAGGCGATGGTTCACCCCTCCACTTT
TRBV4-1	few	TRBJ2-5	-	CASSQDPGAPTGTQYF	TGCGCCAGCAGCCAAGACCCTGGGGCTCCGACGGGGACCCAGTACTTC
TRBV9	-	TRBJ2-2	TRBD1	CASSVDAGGRYTGELFF	TGTGCCAGCAGCGTAGATGCAGGGGGCCGGTACACCGGGGAGCTGTTTTTT
TRBV5-1	-	TRBJ1-2	-	CASSLSQGNYGYTF	TGCGCCAGCAGCTTGTCTCAGGGGAACTATGGCTACACCTTC
TRBV6-1	few	TRBJ2-7	TRBD1	CASSEGTGIYEQYF	TGTGCCAGCAGTGAAGGGACAGGGATCTACGAGCAGTACTTC
TRBV7-6	-	TRBJ2-7	-	CASSWDGLYEQYF	TGTGCCAGCAGCTGGGATGGGCTCTACGAGCAGTACTTC
TRBV4-1	once	TRBJ1-2	TRBD1	CASSQPGQGGWGYTF	TGCGCCAGCAGCCAGCCCGGACAGGGTGGTTGGGGCTACACCTTC
TRBV12-3/TRBV12-4	-	TRBJ2-2	-	CASRGREDTGELFF	TGTGCCAGCAGAGGAAGGGAGGACACCGGGGAGCTGTTTTTT